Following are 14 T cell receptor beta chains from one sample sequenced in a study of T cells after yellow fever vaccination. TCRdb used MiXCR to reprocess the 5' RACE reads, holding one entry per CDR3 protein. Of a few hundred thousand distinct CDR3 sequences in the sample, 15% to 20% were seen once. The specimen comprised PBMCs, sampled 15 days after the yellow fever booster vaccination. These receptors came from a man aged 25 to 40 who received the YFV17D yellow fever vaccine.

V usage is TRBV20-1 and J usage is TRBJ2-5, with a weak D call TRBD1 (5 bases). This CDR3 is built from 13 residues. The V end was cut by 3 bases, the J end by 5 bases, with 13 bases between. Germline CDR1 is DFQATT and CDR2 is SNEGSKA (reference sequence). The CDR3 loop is CSASRQLGETQYF. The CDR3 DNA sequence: TGCAGTGCTAGTCGACAGTTGGGGGAGACCCAGTACTTC.

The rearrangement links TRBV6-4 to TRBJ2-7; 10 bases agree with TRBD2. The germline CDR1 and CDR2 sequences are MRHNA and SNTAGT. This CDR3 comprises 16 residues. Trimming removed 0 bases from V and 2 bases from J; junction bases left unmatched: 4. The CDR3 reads CASSDSSLAGTYEQYF. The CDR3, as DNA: TGTGCCAGCAGTGACTCATCACTAGCGGGGACCTACGAGCAGTACTTC.

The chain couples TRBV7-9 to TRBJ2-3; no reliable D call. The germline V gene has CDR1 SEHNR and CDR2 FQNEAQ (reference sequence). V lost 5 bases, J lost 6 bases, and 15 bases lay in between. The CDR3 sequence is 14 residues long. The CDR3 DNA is TGTGCCAGCAGCAGCCGGCACCATAAGGATACGCAGTATTTT. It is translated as CASSSRHHKDTQYF.

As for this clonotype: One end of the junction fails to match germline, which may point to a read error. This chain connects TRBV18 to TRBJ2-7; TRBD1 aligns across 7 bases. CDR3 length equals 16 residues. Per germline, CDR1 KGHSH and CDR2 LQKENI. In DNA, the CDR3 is TGTGCCAGCTCTCCACCCTCGACAGGGAGTGGATCCGAGCAGTACTTC. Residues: CASSPPSTGSGSEQYF.

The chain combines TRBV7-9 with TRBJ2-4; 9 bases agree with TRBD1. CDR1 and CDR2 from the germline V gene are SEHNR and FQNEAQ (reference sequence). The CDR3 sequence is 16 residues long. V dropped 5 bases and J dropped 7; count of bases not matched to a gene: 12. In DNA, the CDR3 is TGTGCCAGCAGCCTAAGACAGGGGGATAGAGGTAACATTCAGTACTTC. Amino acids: CASSLRQGDRGNIQYF.

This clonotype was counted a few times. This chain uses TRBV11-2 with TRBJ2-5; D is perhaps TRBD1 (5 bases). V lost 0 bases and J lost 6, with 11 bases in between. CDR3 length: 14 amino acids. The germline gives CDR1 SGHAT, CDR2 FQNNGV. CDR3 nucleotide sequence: TGTGCCAGCAGCTTAGAAGCTCAGGGAAAGACCCAGTACTTC. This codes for CASSLEAQGKTQYF.

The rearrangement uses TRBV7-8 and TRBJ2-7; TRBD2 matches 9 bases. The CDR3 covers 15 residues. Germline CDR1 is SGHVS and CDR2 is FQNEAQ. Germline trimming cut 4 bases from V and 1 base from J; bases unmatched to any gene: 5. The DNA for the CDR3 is TGTGCCAGCAGCTCCACTAGCGGGCCTTCCTACGAGCAGTACTTC. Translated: CASSSTSGPSYEQYF. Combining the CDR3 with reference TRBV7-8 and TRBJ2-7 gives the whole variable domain GAGVSQSPRYKVAKRGQDVALRCDPISGHVSLFWYQQALGQGPEFLTYFQNEAQLDKSGLPSDRFFAERPEGSVSTLKIQRTQQEDSAVYLCASSSTSGPSYEQYFGPGTRLTVT.

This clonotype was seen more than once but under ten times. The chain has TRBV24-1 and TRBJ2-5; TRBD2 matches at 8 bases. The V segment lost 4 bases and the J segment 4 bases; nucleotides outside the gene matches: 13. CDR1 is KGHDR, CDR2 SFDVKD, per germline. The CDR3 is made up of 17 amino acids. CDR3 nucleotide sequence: TGTGCCACCAGTGACCTCCGGCGAGCGGGAGAGTTAGAGACCCAGTACTTC. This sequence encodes CATSDLRRAGELETQYF.

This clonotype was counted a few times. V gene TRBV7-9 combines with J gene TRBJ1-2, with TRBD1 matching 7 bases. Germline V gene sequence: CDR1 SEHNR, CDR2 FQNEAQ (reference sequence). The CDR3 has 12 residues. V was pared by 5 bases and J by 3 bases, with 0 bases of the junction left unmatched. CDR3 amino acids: CASSQGDYGYTF. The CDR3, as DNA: TGTGCCAGCAGCCAGGGGGACTATGGCTACACCTTC.

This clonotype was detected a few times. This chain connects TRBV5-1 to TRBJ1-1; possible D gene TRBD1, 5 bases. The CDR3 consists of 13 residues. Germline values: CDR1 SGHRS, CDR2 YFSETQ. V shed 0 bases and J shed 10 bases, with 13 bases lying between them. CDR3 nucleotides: TGCGCCAGCAGCTTGGGACTGCCGAGGGGAGCTTTCTTT. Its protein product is CASSLGLPRGAFF.

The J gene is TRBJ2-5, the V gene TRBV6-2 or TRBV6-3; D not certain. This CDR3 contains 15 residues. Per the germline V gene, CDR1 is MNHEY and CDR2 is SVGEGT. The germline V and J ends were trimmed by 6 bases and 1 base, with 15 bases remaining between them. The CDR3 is CASSLLVQSQETQYF. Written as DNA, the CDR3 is TGTGCCAGCAGCCTCTTAGTACAGAGCCAAGAGACCCAGTACTTC.

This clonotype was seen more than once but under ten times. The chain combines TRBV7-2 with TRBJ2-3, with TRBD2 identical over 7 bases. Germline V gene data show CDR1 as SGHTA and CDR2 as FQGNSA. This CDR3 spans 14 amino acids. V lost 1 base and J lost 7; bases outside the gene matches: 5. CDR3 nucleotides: TGTGCCAGCAGCTTAGAGGGACTACTGAATACGCAGTATTTT. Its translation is CASSLEGLLNTQYF.

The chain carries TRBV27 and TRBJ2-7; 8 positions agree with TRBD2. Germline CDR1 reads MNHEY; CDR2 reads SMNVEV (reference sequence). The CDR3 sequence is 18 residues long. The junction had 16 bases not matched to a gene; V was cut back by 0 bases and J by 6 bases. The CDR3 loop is CASSLSTSGVGSVAEQYF. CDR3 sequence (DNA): TGTGCCAGCAGTTTATCTACTAGCGGAGTAGGTTCGGTCGCCGAGCAGTACTTC.

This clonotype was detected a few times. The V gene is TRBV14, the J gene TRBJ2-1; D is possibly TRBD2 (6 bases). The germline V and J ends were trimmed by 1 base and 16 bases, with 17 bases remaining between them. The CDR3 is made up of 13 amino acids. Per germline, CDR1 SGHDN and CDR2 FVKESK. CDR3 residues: CASSQGGRTTPFF. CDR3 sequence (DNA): TGTGCCAGCAGCCAAGGGGGACGGACTACACCTTTCTTC.